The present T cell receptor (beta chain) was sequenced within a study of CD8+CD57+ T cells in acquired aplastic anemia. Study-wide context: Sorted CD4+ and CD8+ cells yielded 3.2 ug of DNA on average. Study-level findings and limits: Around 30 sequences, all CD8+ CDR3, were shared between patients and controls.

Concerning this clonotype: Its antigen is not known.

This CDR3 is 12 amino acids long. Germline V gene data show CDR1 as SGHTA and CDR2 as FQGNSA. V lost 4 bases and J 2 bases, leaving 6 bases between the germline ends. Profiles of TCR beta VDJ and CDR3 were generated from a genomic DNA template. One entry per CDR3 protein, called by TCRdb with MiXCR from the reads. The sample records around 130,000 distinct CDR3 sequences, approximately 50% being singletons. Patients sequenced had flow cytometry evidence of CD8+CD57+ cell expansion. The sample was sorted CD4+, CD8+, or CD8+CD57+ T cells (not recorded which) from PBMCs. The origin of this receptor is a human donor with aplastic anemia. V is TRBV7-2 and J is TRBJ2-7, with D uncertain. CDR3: CASSSETYEQYF. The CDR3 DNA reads TGTGCCAGCAGCTCCGAGACCTACGAGCAGTACTTC.